This entry lists 19 T cell receptor beta chains sequenced from one sample in a study of control samples from healthy donors and cancer patients. Data came from immunoSEQ multiplex PCR; TCRdb stores just in-frame clones and leaves some out. The sample consists of some 150,000 clones, 90% to 95% of them appearing once. What was sequenced was blood. These receptors were obtained from a man aged 40-49 years in good health.

The chain carries TRBV9 and TRBJ1-3; D ambiguous. Germline V gene data show CDR1 as SGDLS and CDR2 as YYNGEE. The V and J ends lost 3 bases and 4 bases respectively, with 14 bases between them. This CDR3 comprises 15 residues. CDR3 nucleotide sequence: TGTGCCAGCAGCGGCCGAACTTCTCAAGGAAACACCATATATTTT. Translated: CASSGRTSQGNTIYF.

The gene calls are TRBV7-6 and TRBJ2-7, with 7 bases identical to TRBD1. Germline values: CDR1 SGHVS, CDR2 FNYEAQ. This CDR3 is built from 14 residues. Germline trimming cut 5 bases from V and 7 bases from J; bases unmatched to any gene: 11. Here the CDR3 DNA reads TGTGCCAGCAGCGGAAACAGGGGCCGGGGAGAGCAGTACTTC. Its protein product is CASSGNRGRGEQYF. Looking up the rest from reference TRBV7-6 and TRBJ2-7 gives the full variable domain: GAGVSQSPRYKVTKRGQDVALRCDPISGHVSLYWYRQALGQGPEFLTYFNYEAQQDKSGLPNDRFSAERPEGSISTLTIQRTEQRDSAMYRCASSGNRGRGEQYFGPGTRLTVT.

The CDR3 coding sequence is TGCGCCAGCAGCCAAGTGGTGCCCCCACCGGGACAGAAGCGCGATCAGCCCCAGCATTTT. Translating gives CASSQVVPPPGQKRDQPQHF. J is TRBJ1-5 and V is TRBV4-1, with 7 bases identical to TRBD1. Germline V gene sequence: CDR1 MGHRA, CDR2 YSYEKL. The junction had 20 bases not matched to a gene; V was cut back by 1 base and J by 5 bases. The length of the CDR3 is 20 residues.

The chain employs TRBV5-1 and TRBJ2-7, with a possible D match to TRBD1 (6 bases). The V end lost 2 bases, the J end lost 6 bases, and 9 bases lay between the germline ends. The CDR3 spans 12 residues. Germline V CDR1 and CDR2: SGHRS, YFSETQ. This CDR3 reads CASSFEGVEQYF. CDR3 in DNA: TGCGCCAGCAGCTTCGAGGGGGTCGAGCAGTACTTC.

The chain joins TRBV5-5 to TRBJ1-1; D perhaps matches TRBD1 (5 bases). Trimming took 2 bases from V and 4 from J, leaving 9 bases between them. Germline CDR1 is SGHKS and CDR2 is YYEKEE (reference sequence). The CDR3 loop spans 13 amino acids. The CDR3 region has the DNA TGTGCCAGCAGCTTAGGGGTCGGCACTGAAGCTTTCTTT. Its translation is CASSLGVGTEAFF.

The chain combines TRBV28 with TRBJ1-1, with TRBD1 identical over 8 bases. The J segment lost 2 bases and the V segment lost 5 bases, leaving 10 bases of the junction unmatched. The CDR3 length is 16 residues. Germline V gives CDR1 MDHEN, CDR2 SYDVKM. The CDR3 sequence: CASSNSGGPGNTEAFF. CDR3 bases: TGTGCCAGCAGTAACTCAGGGGGCCCAGGCAACACTGAAGCTTTCTTT.

This clone was found a few times. DNA for the CDR3: TGCGCCAGCAGCCGGCCCGGCCCTTTGAGGGAGACCCAGTACTTC. It encodes CASSRPGPLRETQYF. The chain carries TRBV4-1 and TRBJ2-5, with unresolved D. The CDR3 is 15 residues long. V gave up 4 bases and J gave up 5 bases, with 17 bases separating them. Germline lookup yields CDR1 MGHRA and CDR2 YSYEKL.

The V gene is TRBV3-1 (or the pseudogene TRBV3-2), the J gene TRBJ1-6; D might be TRBD1 (6 bases). CDR3 length: 14 amino acids. Germline values: CDR1 LGHDT, CDR2 YNNKEL (reference sequence). V was trimmed by 4 bases and J by 10 bases, leaving 14 bases between them. The DNA of the CDR3 is TGTGCCAGCAGCCGGACGGGGGGCGGATCACCCCTCCACTTT. This gives the protein CASSRTGGGSPLHF.

J is TRBJ1-2 and V is TRBV5-5; 12 bases fit TRBD1. The junction had 5 bases not matched to a gene; V was cut back by 2 bases and J by 6 bases. CDR1 SGHKS and CDR2 YYEKEE come from the germline V gene (reference sequence). The CDR3 has 15 amino acids. The CDR3: CASSFAGTGGDGYTF. CDR3 DNA: TGTGCCAGCAGCTTCGCAGGGACAGGGGGCGATGGCTACACCTTC.

The chain uses TRBV20-1 and TRBJ1-1; the D is unclear. Trimming removed 6 bases from V and 7 bases from J, with 6 bases in between. This CDR3 has 9 amino acids. CDR1 and CDR2 (germline): DFQATT, SNEGSKA (reference sequence). The CDR3 sequence: CSAPFEAFF. The CDR3 DNA sequence: TGCAGTGCCCCTTTTGAAGCTTTCTTT.

The rearrangement uses TRBV2 and TRBJ1-1; perhaps TRBD1 as D (5 bases). From germline, CDR1 is SNHLY and CDR2 FYNNEI. The CDR3 is made up of 14 amino acids. Trimming took 6 bases from V and 5 from J, leaving 16 bases between them. The CDR3 DNA sequence: TGTGCCAGCAGGATACAGGTTGAGGCGACTGAAGCTTTCTTT. Residues: CASRIQVEATEAFF.

The sample holds a few counts of this clone. This chain connects TRBV6-5 to TRBJ1-2; no firm D call. There are 14 residues in the CDR3. Trimming took off 6 bases at V and 7 bases at J, with 18 bases between the two ends. The germline CDR1 and CDR2 sequences are MNHEY and SVGAGI. The CDR3 loop is CASRNTYGESGYTF. CDR3 nucleotide sequence: TGTGCCAGCAGGAATACCTACGGGGAAAGTGGCTACACCTTC.

The V and J genes are TRBV19 and TRBJ1-2, with TRBD1 matching over 8 bases. V was pared by 10 bases and J by 4 bases, with 14 bases of the junction left unmatched. This CDR3 is built from 15 residues. The germline gives CDR1 LNHDA, CDR2 SQIVND (reference sequence). CDR3 residues: CATTGQALAFYGYTF. Here the CDR3 DNA reads TGTGCCACCACGGGACAGGCGTTGGCCTTCTATGGCTACACCTTC.

This chain connects TRBV28 to TRBJ1-4, with TRBD1 as a possible D gene (6 bases). The CDR3 is made up of 17 amino acids. Per germline, CDR1 MDHEN and CDR2 SYDVKM. The V end was cut by 3 bases, the J end by 8 bases, with 22 bases between. Here the CDR3 reads CASSLAAAGGQREKLFF. The CDR3 DNA sequence: TGTGCCAGCAGTTTGGCGGCGGCCGGGGGGCAACGAGAAAAACTGTTTTTT.

V and J are TRBV18 and TRBJ2-1, with TRBD1 matching 7 bases. After removal of 6 bases from V and 0 bases from J, the junction contained 5 bases not matched to a gene. The CDR3 length is 15 residues. CDR1 and CDR2 from the germline V gene are KGHSH and LQKENI. Here the CDR3 DNA reads TGTGCCAGCTCCCAACAGGGGAGCTCCTACAATGAGCAGTTCTTC. Translating it yields CASSQQGSSYNEQFF.

This clone has only a few counts. This chain links TRBV6-5 with TRBJ2-2, with 10 bases identical to TRBD1. Losses at the gene ends were 6 bases for V and 7 bases for J; bases not matched to a gene: 8. This CDR3 region has 15 residues. Germline V gene data show CDR1 as MNHEY and CDR2 as SVGAGI. Written as DNA, the CDR3 is TGTGCCAGCAGGTCCGGGACAGGGGTCAGCGGGGAGCTGTTTTTT. Amino acid sequence: CASRSGTGVSGELFF.

This chain joins TRBV9 and TRBJ1-1, with D hard to call. With 0 bases removed from V and 4 bases from J, the gap between germline ends came to 10 bases. The CDR3 consists of 14 residues. The germline gives CDR1 SGDLS, CDR2 YYNGEE. The CDR3 region has the DNA TGTGCCAGCAGCGTAGTTGTAACGGGCACTGAAGCTTTCTTT. This gives the protein CASSVVVTGTEAFF.

The chain employs TRBV4-2 and TRBJ2-7; 10 bases agree with TRBD2. J gave up 5 bases and V 1 base, and 14 bases lay outside the gene matches. The germline CDR1 and CDR2 sequences are LGHNA and YNFKEQ. This CDR3 has 18 amino acids. The CDR3 protein is CASSQVNSLAGELNEQYF. For the CDR3, the DNA is TGTGCCAGCAGCCAAGTTAATAGTCTAGCGGGGGAGCTAAACGAGCAGTACTTC.

V usage is TRBV6-6 and J usage is TRBJ2-3; a possible D gene is TRBD2 (7 bases). The CDR3 covers 16 residues. Trimming took 4 bases from V and 7 from J, leaving 21 bases between them. CDR1 is MNHNY and CDR2 is SVGAGI in the germline V gene (reference sequence). CDR3 in DNA: TGTGCCAGCAGTTCGTACAGGGAGGGACCGACGAATACGCAGTATTTT. Its translation: CASSSYREGPTNTQYF.